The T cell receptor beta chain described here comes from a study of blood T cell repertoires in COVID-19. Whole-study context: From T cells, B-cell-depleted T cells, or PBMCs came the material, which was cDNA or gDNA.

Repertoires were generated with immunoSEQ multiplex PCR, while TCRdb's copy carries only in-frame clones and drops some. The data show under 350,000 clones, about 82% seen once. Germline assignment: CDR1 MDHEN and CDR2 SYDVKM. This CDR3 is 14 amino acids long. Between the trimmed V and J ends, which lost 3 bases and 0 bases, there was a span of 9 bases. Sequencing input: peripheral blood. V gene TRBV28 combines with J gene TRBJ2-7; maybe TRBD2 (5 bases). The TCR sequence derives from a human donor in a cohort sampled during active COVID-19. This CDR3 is CASSFSGSSYEQYF. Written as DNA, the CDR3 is TGTGCCAGCAGTTTCTCGGGGAGCTCCTACGAGCAGTACTTC.